The 11 T cell receptor beta chains below were found in one sample sequenced in a study of cytomegalovirus exposure and HLA in healthy donors. The PCR was carried out with 60 Vbeta primers and 13 Jbeta primers. Here immunoSEQ multiplex PCR was the method, and the copy in TCRdb shows in-frame clones only, minus some. The sample includes about 170,000 clones, roughly 76% of them seen just once. The sample was PBMCs. The receptors originated from a male donor in good health and CMV-seronegative.

The chain joins TRBV27 to TRBJ2-5, with 14 bases identical to TRBD2. Germline V CDR1 and CDR2: MNHEY, SMNVEV (reference sequence). V dropped 5 bases and J dropped 2; count of bases not matched to a gene: 4. This CDR3 has 16 residues. The CDR3 is CASSAGLAGVQETQYF. For the CDR3, the DNA is TGTGCCAGCAGTGCGGGACTAGCGGGGGTGCAAGAGACCCAGTACTTC.

The chain is built from TRBV30 and TRBJ2-4, with D possibly being TRBD2 (7 bases). The CDR3 runs to 15 residues. CDR1 GTSNPN and CDR2 SVGIG come from the germline V gene (reference sequence). Trimming stripped 3 bases from V and 6 bases from J, with 18 bases between. CDR3 bases: TGTGCCTGGAGCCCAGGGGCGGGGGAGGGAAACATTCAGTACTTC. Protein sequence: CAWSPGAGEGNIQYF.

The chain links TRBV7-9 to TRBJ2-5; 7 nucleotides agree with TRBD1. V shed 3 bases and J 5 bases; nucleotides not matched to a gene: 3. This CDR3 spans 13 amino acids. CDR1 SEHNR and CDR2 FQNEAQ come from the germline V gene (reference sequence). The CDR3 nucleotides are TGTGCCAGCAGCTTGACAGGGTTGGAGACCCAGTACTTC. This gives the protein CASSLTGLETQYF.

The chain uses TRBV4-1 and TRBJ2-6, with TRBD1 matching 12 bases. The length of the CDR3 is 18 residues. The V segment lost 3 bases and the J segment 0 bases; nucleotides outside the gene matches: 3. Germline assignment: CDR1 MGHRA and CDR2 YSYEKL. CDR3 sequence: CASSQGDRGLSGANVLTF. For the CDR3, the DNA is TGCGCCAGCAGCCAGGGGGACAGGGGGCTCTCTGGGGCCAACGTCCTGACTTTC.

Here the CDR3 reads CAWRSGVYSNQPQHF. The CDR3 nucleotides read TGTGCCTGGAGGTCGGGGGTGTATAGCAATCAGCCCCAGCATTTT. The chain joins TRBV30 to TRBJ1-5, with D tentatively TRBD1 (5 bases). The CDR3 is 15 residues long. V lost 3 bases to trimming and J lost 0 bases, with 12 bases between them. CDR1 is GTSNPN, CDR2 SVGIG, per germline (reference sequence). Complete variable domain (other parts from reference TRBV30 and TRBJ1-5): SQTIHQWPATLVQPVGSPLSLECTVEGTSNPNLYWYRQAAGRGLQLLFYSVGIGQISSEVPQNLSASRPQDRQFILSSKKLLLSDSGFYLCAWRSGVYSNQPQHFGDGTRLSIL.

As to this clone: The junction departs from germline at one end; a sequencing error may be responsible. The chain carries TRBV7-7 and TRBJ1-4; 7 nucleotides match TRBD1. Germline CDR1 is SSHAT and CDR2 is FNYEAQ (reference sequence). The CDR3 contains 15 residues. This chain's CDR3 is CASSSRQGVNEKLFF. In nucleotides, the CDR3 is TGTGCTAGCAGCTCAAGACAGGGCGTTAATGAAAAACTGTTTTTT.

This sequence joins TRBV19 and TRBJ1-1; TRBD1 matches at 7 bases. The V gene end was trimmed by 3 bases and the J gene end by 3 bases; junction bases not matched to a gene: 10. The CDR3 is 16 residues long. Germline lookup yields CDR1 LNHDA and CDR2 SQIVND (reference sequence). The CDR3 DNA reads as TGTGCCAGTAGTATCAAGATGGGACAGACAGACACTGAAGCTTTCTTT. Translating it yields CASSIKMGQTDTEAFF.

This clone was detected only a few times. The chain links TRBV7-8 to TRBJ1-1; a weak D match, TRBD1 (6 bases). This CDR3 has 14 amino acids. Germline loops: CDR1 SGHVS, CDR2 FQNEAQ. V was pared by 1 base and J by 5 bases, with 11 bases between. The chain's CDR3 is CASSLVGAGTEAFF. The CDR3 DNA sequence: TGTGCCAGCAGCTTAGTGGGGGCCGGTACTGAAGCTTTCTTT.

The gene calls are TRBV4-3 and TRBJ2-6, with a weak D call TRBD2 (6 bases). V lost 4 bases and J 0 bases, leaving 16 bases between the germline ends. Germline CDR1 reads LGHNA; CDR2 reads YSLEER. CDR3 length: 18 amino acids. The CDR3 DNA follows: TGCGCCAGCAGCCGGGGGGAGACTCGGAGCTCTGGGGCCAACGTCCTGACTTTC. It encodes CASSRGETRSSGANVLTF.

This chain links TRBV27 with TRBJ2-2; 8 nucleotides line up with TRBD1. Germline trimming cut 4 bases from V and 7 bases from J; bases unmatched to any gene: 5. The CDR3 sequence is 14 residues long. The germline gives CDR1 MNHEY, CDR2 SMNVEV (reference sequence). CDR3 sequence reads: CASSSDRVGGELFF. In nucleotides, the CDR3 is TGTGCCAGCAGTTCGGACAGGGTCGGCGGGGAGCTGTTTTTT.

The CDR3 spells CASILAPGSQETQYF. The CDR3 coding sequence is TGTGCCAGCATACTAGCTCCGGGATCCCAAGAGACCCAGTACTTC. J is TRBJ2-5 and V is TRBV6-1; possibly TRBD2 for D (6 bases). Germline loops: CDR1 MNHNS, CDR2 SASEGT. V lost 7 bases and J 1 base, leaving 16 bases between the germline ends. This CDR3 has 15 residues.